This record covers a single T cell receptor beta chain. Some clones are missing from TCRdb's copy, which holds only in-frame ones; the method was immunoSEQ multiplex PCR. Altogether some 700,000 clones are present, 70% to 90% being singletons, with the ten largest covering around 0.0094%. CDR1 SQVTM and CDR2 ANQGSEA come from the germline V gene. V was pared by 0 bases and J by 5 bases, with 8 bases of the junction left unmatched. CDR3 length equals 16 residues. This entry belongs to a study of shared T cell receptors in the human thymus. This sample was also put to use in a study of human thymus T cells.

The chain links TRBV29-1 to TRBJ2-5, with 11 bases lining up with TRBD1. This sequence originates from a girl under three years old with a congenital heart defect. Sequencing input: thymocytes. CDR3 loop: CSVEEGRTGGNETQYF. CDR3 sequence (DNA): TGCAGCGTTGAAGAAGGACGGACAGGGGGCAATGAGACCCAGTACTTC.